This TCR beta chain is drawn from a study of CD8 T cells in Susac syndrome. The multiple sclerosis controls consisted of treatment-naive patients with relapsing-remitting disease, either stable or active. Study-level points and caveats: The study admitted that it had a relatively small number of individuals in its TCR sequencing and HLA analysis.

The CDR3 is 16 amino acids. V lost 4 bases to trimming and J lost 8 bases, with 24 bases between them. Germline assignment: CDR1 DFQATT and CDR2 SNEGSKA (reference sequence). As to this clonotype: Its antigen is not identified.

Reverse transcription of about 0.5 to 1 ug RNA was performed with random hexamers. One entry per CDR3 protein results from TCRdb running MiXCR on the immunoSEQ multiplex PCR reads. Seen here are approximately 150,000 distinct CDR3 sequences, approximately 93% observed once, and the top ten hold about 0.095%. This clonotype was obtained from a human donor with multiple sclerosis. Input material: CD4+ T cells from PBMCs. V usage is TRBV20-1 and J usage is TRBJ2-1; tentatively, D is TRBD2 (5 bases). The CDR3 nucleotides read TGCAGTGCTAAAAGCCCGACGGACGTACTAGTACATGAGCAGTTCTTC. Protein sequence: CSAKSPTDVLVHEQFF.